This TCR beta chain is from a study of CD8 T cells in ankylosing spondylitis. TCRdb ran MiXCR on the 5' RACE reads and lists one entry per CDR3 protein. The repertoire holds approximately 350,000 distinct CDR3 sequences, around 15% seen once, with roughly 1.1% in the top ten. V lost 1 base and J 3 bases, leaving 13 bases between the germline ends. Germline values: CDR1 SGHRS, CDR2 YFSETQ. The CDR3 consists of 15 residues. This clonotype was detected a few times. The specimen sequenced was blood, either unsorted or a sorted T cell fraction (not recorded which). The origin of this receptor is a male donor with ankylosing spondylitis or in good health (not recorded which). The rearrangement uses TRBV5-1 and TRBJ1-2; D gene ambiguous. The CDR3 is CASSLRPQGDYGYTF. The CDR3 coding sequence is TGCGCCAGCAGCTTGCGTCCTCAAGGAGACTATGGCTACACCTTC.